The 26 T cell receptor beta chains below were found in one sample sequenced in a study of response to subunit inactivated influenza vaccine. TCRdb redid the calling of the RT-PCR reads with MiXCR, one entry per CDR3 protein. In the table there are about 190,000 distinct CDR3 sequences, approximately 15% of which are singletons. This specimen was CD8+ T cells sorted from PBMCs, taken around 5 days after vaccination. These receptor sequences come from a man aged 45-65 years who received an inactivated influenza vaccine.

This clonotype has just a few counts. V is TRBV6-1 and J is TRBJ2-5; 7 positions agree with TRBD1. In germline, CDR1 is MNHNS, CDR2 SASEGT. Trimming cost V 6 bases and J 0 bases; bases outside gene matches: 4. This CDR3 spans 14 amino acids. In nucleotides, the CDR3 is TGTGCCAGCAGCCGGGACAGCTACCAAGAGACCCAGTACTTC. Protein sequence: CASSRDSYQETQYF.

This chain connects TRBV4-3 to TRBJ2-7; D remains unclear. Germline lookup yields CDR1 LGHNA and CDR2 YSLEER. V was shortened by 4 bases and J by 5 bases, with 15 bases between the two germline ends. The CDR3 sequence is 14 residues long. The CDR3 sequence: CASSRTGLLDEQYF. CDR3 nucleotide sequence: TGCGCCAGCAGCCGAACCGGGCTCTTGGACGAGCAGTACTTC.

The CDR3 region has the DNA TGCGCCAGCAGCCAAGGACTGGGGCGGAATAACTATGGCTACACCTTC. Its translation is CASSQGLGRNNYGYTF. This chain joins TRBV4-1 and TRBJ1-2, with D possibly TRBD1 on 5 matching bases. Germline CDR1 is MGHRA and CDR2 is YSYEKL. Deletions cut 1 base from V and 1 base from J, with 13 bases between. The CDR3 runs to 16 residues.

The chain has TRBV12-3 or TRBV12-4 and TRBJ2-1; the match to TRBD1 covers 9 bases. The length of the CDR3 is 13 residues. Losses at the gene ends were 6 bases for V and 9 bases for J; bases not matched to a gene: 6. The CDR3 DNA reads TGTGCCAGCAGAGGACAGGGGACGGGTGAGCAGTTCTTC. It translates to CASRGQGTGEQFF.

This clonotype was counted a few times. The CDR3 DNA reads as TGTGCCAGTAGTATTACGTCCAGGGGAGTTCAGCCCCAGCATTTT. This translates into CASSITSRGVQPQHF. The chain has TRBV19 and TRBJ1-5, with D maybe TRBD1 (6 bases). The V end lost 3 bases, the J end lost 6 bases, and 15 bases lay between the germline ends. The V gene's germline CDR1 is LNHDA and CDR2 SQIVND (reference sequence). The CDR3 extends over 15 amino acids.

The chain joins TRBV20-1 to TRBJ2-5, with 10 bases matching TRBD2. With 3 bases clipped from V and 2 bases from J, the junction kept 18 bases outside the gene matches. The CDR3 loop spans 19 amino acids. Germline CDR1 and CDR2: DFQATT and SNEGSKA (reference sequence). The CDR3 protein is CSAREKYSGGLRAQETQYF. The CDR3 DNA sequence: TGCAGTGCTAGGGAAAAATATAGCGGGGGGCTACGAGCTCAAGAGACCCAGTACTTC.

The table lists this clonotype with a count of one. The chain uses TRBV20-1 and TRBJ2-7; 11 nucleotides match TRBD2. V shed 0 bases, J shed 4 bases, and the junction held 11 bases outside the gene matches. The CDR3 extends over 17 amino acids. Looked up from germline, CDR1 is DFQATT and CDR2 is SNEGSKA (reference sequence). The CDR3 DNA reads as TGCAGTGCTAGAGATGGACTAGCGGGTGGGTTTGGGTACGAGCAGTACTTC. It encodes CSARDGLAGGFGYEQYF.

This clonotype has a handful of counts. V usage is TRBV6-5 and J usage is TRBJ1-1; D is unresolved. Germline CDR1 is MNHEY and CDR2 is SVGAGI. The CDR3 contains 12 residues. V was shortened by 7 bases and J by 3 bases, with 9 bases between the two germline ends. CDR3 DNA sequence: TGTGCCAGCATGAGGGCGTACACTGAAGCTTTCTTT. Residues: CASMRAYTEAFF.

This clonotype has just a few counts. The chain joins TRBV29-1 to TRBJ2-5; tentative D call: TRBD2 (6 bases). This CDR3 is built from 14 residues. The V and J ends lost 6 bases and 2 bases respectively, with 16 bases between them. The germline gives CDR1 SQVTM, CDR2 ANQGSEA. CDR3 residues: CSVVTRVVQETQYF. CDR3 bases: TGCAGCGTCGTGACTAGAGTCGTACAAGAGACCCAGTACTTC.

V and J are TRBV27 and TRBJ2-7, with D maybe TRBD1 (6 bases). V shed 8 bases and J shed 6 bases, with 20 bases lying between them. Germline CDR1 is MNHEY and CDR2 is SMNVEV (reference sequence). There are 14 residues in the CDR3. This chain's CDR3 is CASGTGLSLREQYF. In DNA, the CDR3 is TGTGCCAGCGGAACAGGGCTTTCCCTCCGCGAGCAGTACTTC.

V gene TRBV29-1 combines with J gene TRBJ2-3; 8 bases match TRBD2. The CDR3 covers 14 residues. Germline V gene lookup returns CDR1 SQVTM and CDR2 ANQGSEA. V shed 7 bases and J 1 base; nucleotides not matched to a gene: 7. The CDR3 DNA is TGCAGCGGCACGGCGGGGGGAGGCACAGATACGCAGTATTTT. Its translation: CSGTAGGGTDTQYF.

The chain couples TRBV20-1 to TRBJ2-1; no firm D call. CDR3 size: 15 residues. Trimming pared 1 base from V and 3 bases from J, leaving 13 bases between. Germline CDR1 DFQATT, CDR2 SNEGSKA (reference sequence). The CDR3 protein is CSARVPVGLYNEQFF. The CDR3 DNA follows: TGCAGTGCTAGAGTGCCGGTGGGCCTCTACAATGAGCAGTTCTTC.

The chain links TRBV4-3 to TRBJ2-6; the D gene is possibly TRBD1 (5 bases). The germline gives CDR1 LGHNA, CDR2 YSLEER. The CDR3 totals 19 residues. V was shortened by 4 bases and J by 0 bases, with 19 bases between the two germline ends. CDR3 DNA: TGCGCCAGCAGCCGGACGACAGACCCCCTGAGCTCTGGGGCCAACGTCCTGACTTTC. Its protein is CASSRTTDPLSSGANVLTF.

The chain links TRBV6-2 or TRBV6-3 to TRBJ2-1; unclear D gene. V lost 4 bases to trimming and J lost 4 bases, with 8 bases between them. Germline lookup yields CDR1 MNHEY and CDR2 SVGEGT. The CDR3 is 13 residues long. The chain's CDR3 is CASSFMGYNEQFF. For the CDR3, the DNA is TGTGCCAGCAGTTTTATGGGGTACAATGAGCAGTTCTTC.

This clonotype showed up just a few times. The rearrangement joins TRBV5-1 to TRBJ2-7; D is uncertain. From germline, CDR1 is SGHRS and CDR2 YFSETQ. V gave up 0 bases and J gave up 2 bases, with 12 bases separating them. The CDR3 runs to 15 residues. The CDR3 region is CASSLVGDVAYEQYF. CDR3 nucleotides: TGCGCCAGCAGCTTGGTTGGGGATGTTGCCTACGAGCAGTACTTC.

In its sample, this clonotype was seen a few times. The rearrangement uses TRBV4-3 and TRBJ2-7; D gene unclear. V gave up 0 bases and J gave up 0 bases, with 6 bases separating them. CDR1 LGHNA and CDR2 YSLEER come from the germline V gene. CDR3 length equals 14 residues. CDR3 DNA sequence: TGCGCCAGCAGCCAAGAGGGCAGCTCCTACGAGCAGTACTTC. It codes for CASSQEGSSYEQYF.

This CDR3 reads CASSPGTDQETQYF. The CDR3 nucleotides read TGTGCCAGCAGCCCGGGGACGGACCAAGAGACCCAGTACTTC. The chain uses TRBV5-6 and TRBJ2-5, with D perhaps given as TRBD1 or TRBD2 (5 bases each). Germline-derived CDR1 and CDR2 are SGHDT and YYEEEE. The CDR3 runs 14 residues. Trimming stripped 4 bases from V and 0 bases from J, with 10 bases between.

There are many counts of this clonotype. The chain employs TRBV28 and TRBJ2-1; D is unclear. CDR3 length: 14 amino acids. Trimming shortened V by 4 bases and J by 0 bases, and 7 bases separated the two germline ends. Germline V gene lookup returns CDR1 MDHEN and CDR2 SYDVKM. CDR3 region: CASSSYSSYNEQFF. CDR3 nucleotides: TGTGCCAGCAGTTCGTATAGCTCCTACAATGAGCAGTTCTTC.

As for this clonotype: This may be a read error, as it is one base from a much larger clone. The V and J genes are TRBV29-1 and TRBJ2-7, with a tentative D call TRBD2 (6 bases). Germline values: CDR1 SQVTM, CDR2 ANQGSEA. CDR3 length equals 14 residues. The CDR3 protein is CSVEDHSGTYDQYF. CDR3 DNA: TGCAGCGTTGAAGATCATAGCGGAACCTACGATCAGTACTTC.

This sequence joins TRBV6-2 or TRBV6-3 and TRBJ2-5; TRBD2 matches at 8 bases. CDR1 is MNHEY, CDR2 SVGEGT, per germline. The CDR3 extends over 15 amino acids. V lost 2 bases, J lost 1 base, and 3 bases stayed unmatched. The CDR3 DNA reads as TGTGCCAGCAGTTACCCAGCGGGGGTCCAAGAGACCCAGTACTTC. Translation gives CASSYPAGVQETQYF.

There are a few counts of this clonotype. The rearrangement links TRBV19 to TRBJ1-4; D uncertain. CDR1 is LNHDA and CDR2 is SQIVND in the germline V gene (reference sequence). This CDR3 spans 16 amino acids. Trimming stripped 5 bases from V and 7 bases from J, with 20 bases between. Here the CDR3 reads CASSPPGVPVGEKLFF. The CDR3 DNA is TGTGCCAGTAGTCCTCCTGGCGTCCCGGTGGGTGAAAAACTGTTTTTT.

Ten or more counts support this clonotype. The rearrangement uses TRBV29-1 and TRBJ2-7, with D unclear. Trimming pared 7 bases from V and 0 bases from J, leaving 13 bases between. The V gene's germline CDR1 is SQVTM and CDR2 ANQGSEA. The CDR3 runs 13 residues. This chain's CDR3 is CSAAYSSSYEQYF. The CDR3, as DNA: TGCAGCGCCGCCTATTCTAGCTCCTACGAGCAGTACTTC.

The J gene is TRBJ2-7, the V gene TRBV6-5; TRBD2 might be the D (6 bases). V lost 2 bases to trimming and J lost 2 bases, with 13 bases between them. The CDR3 extends over 15 amino acids. Per the germline V gene, CDR1 is MNHEY and CDR2 is SVGAGI. For the CDR3, the DNA is TGTGCCAGCAGTTACGGCGGGAAATATACCTACGAGCAGTACTTC. Translated: CASSYGGKYTYEQYF.

This chain uses TRBV29-1 with TRBJ1-2; TRBD1 matches at 11 bases. Trimming removed 7 bases from V and 8 bases from J; junction bases left unmatched: 6. Looked up from germline, CDR1 is SQVTM and CDR2 is ANQGSEA. The CDR3 contains 12 residues. CDR3 in amino acids: CSAPGQGGGYTF. The CDR3 nucleotides read TGCAGCGCCCCGGGACAGGGGGGAGGCTACACCTTC.

This clonotype was seen only a few times. This sequence joins TRBV28 and TRBJ2-2, with 11 bases lining up with TRBD1. Germline V gene data show CDR1 as MDHEN and CDR2 as SYDVKM. Trimming cost V 3 bases and J 7 bases; bases outside gene matches: 7. The CDR3 is made up of 16 amino acids. CDR3 region: CASSLGQGDIGGELFF. Here the CDR3 DNA reads TGTGCCAGCAGTTTGGGACAGGGGGACATCGGCGGGGAGCTGTTTTTT.

This sequence joins TRBV15 and TRBJ2-3, with D possibly being TRBD1 (5 bases). The CDR3 is 14 residues long. Trimming stripped 1 base from V and 5 bases from J, with 10 bases between. Looked up from germline, CDR1 is LNHNV and CDR2 is YYDKDF (reference sequence). The DNA of the CDR3 is TGTGCCACCAGCAGAGGGGCAGGGATAGATACGCAGTATTTT. Translating gives CATSRGAGIDTQYF. Together with reference TRBV15 and TRBJ2-3, the CDR3 gives the full variable domain: DAMVIQNPRYQVTQFGKPVTLSCSQTLNHNVMYWYQQKSSQAPKLLFHYYDKDFNNEADTPDNFQSRRPNTSFCFLDIRSPGLGDTAMYLCATSRGAGIDTQYFGPGTRLTVL.